A single T cell receptor beta chain is shown here with its context. Its antigen is undetermined. Germline V lookup: CDR1 SGHNT, CDR2 YENEEA. This CDR3 has 14 residues. V lost 3 bases, J lost 6 bases, and 13 bases lay in between. This sample was taken from a study of cytomegalovirus exposure and HLA in healthy donors. Study outcomes and limitations: Solely CMV serostatus was available to characterize immune exposure. Using a false discovery rate of 0.05, a later analysis showed that approximately 18,000 TCR beta sequences were associated with HLA alleles.

The PCR was carried out with 60 Vbeta primers and 13 Jbeta primers. Sequencing used immunoSEQ multiplex PCR; TCRdb keeps in-frame clones, though not all of them. Among 150,000 or so clones listed, 65% to 80% were seen once. The chain employs TRBV11-3 and TRBJ2-3; D gene ambiguous. The sequenced sample consisted of PBMCs. This TCR derives from a woman aged 40 to 50 in good health and CMV-seronegative. The CDR3 bases are TGTGCCAGCAGCTTGTCTAGTTCCCTCGATACGCAGTATTTT. This gives the protein CASSLSSSLDTQYF. Full variable domain (missing parts from reference TRBV11-3 and TRBJ2-3): EAGVVQSPRYKIIEKKQPVAFWCNPISGHNTLYWYLQNLGQGPELLIRYENEEAVDDSQLPKDRFSAERLKGVDSTLKIQPAELGDSAVYLCASSLSSSLDTQYFGPGTRLTVL.